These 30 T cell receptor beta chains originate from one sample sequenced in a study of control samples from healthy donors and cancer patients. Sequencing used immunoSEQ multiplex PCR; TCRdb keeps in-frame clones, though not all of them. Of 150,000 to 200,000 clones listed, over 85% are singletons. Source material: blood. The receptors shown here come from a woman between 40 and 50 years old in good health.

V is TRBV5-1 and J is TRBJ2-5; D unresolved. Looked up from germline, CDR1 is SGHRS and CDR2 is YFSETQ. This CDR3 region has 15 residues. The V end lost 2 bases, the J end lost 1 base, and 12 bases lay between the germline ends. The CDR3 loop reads CASSLFGATQETQYF. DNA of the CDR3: TGCGCCAGCAGCTTATTCGGAGCGACCCAAGAGACCCAGTACTTC.

The CDR3 reads CASSPDGQEKLFF. The CDR3 DNA is TGCGCCAGCAGCCCGGACGGTCAAGAAAAACTGTTTTTT. The J gene is TRBJ1-4, the V gene TRBV5-1; D not resolved. Germline loops: CDR1 SGHRS, CDR2 YFSETQ. This CDR3 comprises 13 residues. With 4 bases removed from V and 8 bases from J, the gap between germline ends came to 12 bases.

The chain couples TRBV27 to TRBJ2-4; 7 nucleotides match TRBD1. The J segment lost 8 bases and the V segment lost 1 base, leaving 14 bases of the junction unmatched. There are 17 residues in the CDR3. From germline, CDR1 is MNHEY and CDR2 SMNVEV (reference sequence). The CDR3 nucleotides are TGTGCCAGCAGTTTATATAGGACAGGAACCCTTTCGTACATTCAGTACTTC. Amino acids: CASSLYRTGTLSYIQYF.

The CDR3 here is CASSPTERYGYTF. The CDR3 region has the DNA TGTGCCAGCAGCCCCACAGAGCGTTATGGCTACACCTTC. V and J are TRBV7-2 and TRBJ1-2; D remains unclear. The ends were cut back, 5 bases at V and 5 bases at J, with 12 bases in the middle. Germline V CDR1 and CDR2: SGHTA, FQGNSA. CDR3 length equals 13 residues.

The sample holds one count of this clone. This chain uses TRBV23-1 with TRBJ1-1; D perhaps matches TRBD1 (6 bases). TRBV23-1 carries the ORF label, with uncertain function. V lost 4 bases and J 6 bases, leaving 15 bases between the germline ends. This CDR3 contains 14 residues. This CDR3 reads CASSPPRGFAEAFF. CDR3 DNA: TGCGCCAGCAGTCCTCCGAGGGGGTTCGCTGAAGCTTTCTTT.

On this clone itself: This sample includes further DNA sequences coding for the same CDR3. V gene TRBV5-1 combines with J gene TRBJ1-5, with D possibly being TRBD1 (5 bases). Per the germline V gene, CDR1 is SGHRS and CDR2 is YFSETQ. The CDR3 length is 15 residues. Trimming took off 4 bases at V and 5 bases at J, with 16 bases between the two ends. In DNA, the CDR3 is TGCGCCAGCAGCCTGGAGGGGAGAAGGGATCAGCCCCAGCATTTT. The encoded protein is CASSLEGRRDQPQHF.

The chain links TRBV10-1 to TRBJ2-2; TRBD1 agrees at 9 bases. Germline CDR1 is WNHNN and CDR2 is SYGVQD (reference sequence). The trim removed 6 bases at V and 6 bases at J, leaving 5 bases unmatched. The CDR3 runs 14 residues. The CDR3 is CASSRDRVSGELFF. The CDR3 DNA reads TGCGCCAGCAGCCGGGACAGGGTGTCCGGGGAGCTGTTTTTT.

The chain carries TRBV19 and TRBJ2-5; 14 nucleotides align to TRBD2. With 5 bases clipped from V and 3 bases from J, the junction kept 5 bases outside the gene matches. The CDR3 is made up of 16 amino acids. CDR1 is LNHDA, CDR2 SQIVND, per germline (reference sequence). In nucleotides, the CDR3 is TGTGCCAGTAGTTTCGGGACTAGCGGGAGTGAAGAGACCCAGTACTTC. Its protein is CASSFGTSGSEETQYF.

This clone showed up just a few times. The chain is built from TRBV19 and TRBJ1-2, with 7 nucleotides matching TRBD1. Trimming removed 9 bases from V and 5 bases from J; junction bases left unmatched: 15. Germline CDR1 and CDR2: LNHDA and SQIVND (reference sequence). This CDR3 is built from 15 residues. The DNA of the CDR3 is TGTGCCAGCAGACCCTATGGACAGGCCCCTTATGGCTACACCTTC. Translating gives CASRPYGQAPYGYTF.

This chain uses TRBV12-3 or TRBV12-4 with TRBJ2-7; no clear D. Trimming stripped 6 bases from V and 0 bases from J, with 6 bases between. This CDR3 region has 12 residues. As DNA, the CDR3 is TGTGCCAGCAGCATGGGCTCCTACGAGCAGTACTTC. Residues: CASSMGSYEQYF.

CDR3 in amino acids: CASSRMGTGRDEQYF. In DNA form, the CDR3 reads TGTGCCAGCAGCCGGATGGGGACGGGAAGGGACGAGCAGTACTTC. V usage is TRBV11-2 and J usage is TRBJ2-7, with D possibly being TRBD1 or TRBD2 (5 bases each). This CDR3 comprises 15 residues. The ends were cut back, 5 bases at V and 5 bases at J, with 19 bases in the middle. CDR1 and CDR2 from the germline V gene are SGHAT and FQNNGV.

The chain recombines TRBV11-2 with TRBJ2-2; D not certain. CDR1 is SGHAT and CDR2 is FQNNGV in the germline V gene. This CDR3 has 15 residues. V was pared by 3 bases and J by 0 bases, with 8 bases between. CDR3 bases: TGTGCCAGCAGCTTGATACGGGCGAACACCGGGGAGCTGTTTTTT. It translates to CASSLIRANTGELFF.

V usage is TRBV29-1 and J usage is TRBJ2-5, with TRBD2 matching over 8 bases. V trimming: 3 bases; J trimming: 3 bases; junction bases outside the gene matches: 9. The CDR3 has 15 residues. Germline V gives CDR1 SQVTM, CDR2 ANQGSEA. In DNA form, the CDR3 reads TGCAGCGTTGAGGCGCCTGGGACTAGAGAAGAGACCCAGTACTTC. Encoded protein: CSVEAPGTREETQYF.

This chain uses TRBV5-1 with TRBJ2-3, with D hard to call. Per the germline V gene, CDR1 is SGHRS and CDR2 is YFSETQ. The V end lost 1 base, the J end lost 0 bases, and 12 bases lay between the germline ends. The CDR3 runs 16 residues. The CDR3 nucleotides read TGCGCCAGCAGCTTGACGGTGGCGGTAAGCACAGATACGCAGTATTTT. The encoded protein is CASSLTVAVSTDTQYF.

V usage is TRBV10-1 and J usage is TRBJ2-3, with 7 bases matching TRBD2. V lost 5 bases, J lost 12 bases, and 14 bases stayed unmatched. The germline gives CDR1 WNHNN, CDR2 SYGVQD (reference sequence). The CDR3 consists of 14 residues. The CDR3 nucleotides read TGCGCCAGCAGTCCCAGATCGGGCGGGAGTGTTCAGTATTTT. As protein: CASSPRSGGSVQYF.

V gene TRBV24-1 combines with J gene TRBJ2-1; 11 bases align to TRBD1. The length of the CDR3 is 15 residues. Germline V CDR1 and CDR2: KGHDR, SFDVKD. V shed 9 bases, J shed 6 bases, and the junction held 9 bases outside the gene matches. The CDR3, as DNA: TGTGCCACCTCTTCCGGGACAGGGGGTGGCAATGAGCAGTTCTTC. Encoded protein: CATSSGTGGGNEQFF.

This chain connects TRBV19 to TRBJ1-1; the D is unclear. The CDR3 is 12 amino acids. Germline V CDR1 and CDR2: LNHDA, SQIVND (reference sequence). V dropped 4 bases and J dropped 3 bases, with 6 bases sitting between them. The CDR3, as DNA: TGTGCCAGTAGTAAGCAGGACACTGAAGCTTTCTTT. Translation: CASSKQDTEAFF.

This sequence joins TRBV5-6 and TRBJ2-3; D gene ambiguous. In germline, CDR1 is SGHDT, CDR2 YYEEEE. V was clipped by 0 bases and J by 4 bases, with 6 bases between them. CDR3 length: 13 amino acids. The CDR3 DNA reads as TGTGCCAGCAGCTTGGCCAACGCAGATACGCAGTATTTT. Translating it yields CASSLANADTQYF.

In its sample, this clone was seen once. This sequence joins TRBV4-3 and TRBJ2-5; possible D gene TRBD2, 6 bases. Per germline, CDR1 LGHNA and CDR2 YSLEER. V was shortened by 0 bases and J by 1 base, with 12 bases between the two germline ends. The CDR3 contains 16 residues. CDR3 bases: TGCGCCAGCAGCCAAGAGTTTGGGGGGTTCCAAGAGACCCAGTACTTC. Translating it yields CASSQEFGGFQETQYF.

The CDR3 spells CASSQGPGTQYF. As DNA, the CDR3 is TGCGCCAGCAGCCAAGGCCCCGGTACGCAGTATTTT. This chain connects TRBV4-3 to TRBJ2-3; unclear D gene. This CDR3 contains 12 residues. The germline V gene encodes CDR1 LGHNA and CDR2 YSLEER. Between the trimmed V and J ends, which lost 1 base and 8 bases, there was a span of 7 bases.

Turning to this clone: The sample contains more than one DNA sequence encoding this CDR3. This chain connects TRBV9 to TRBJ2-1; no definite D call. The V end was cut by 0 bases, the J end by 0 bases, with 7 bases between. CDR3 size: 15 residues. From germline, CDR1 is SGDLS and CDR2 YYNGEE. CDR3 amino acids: CASSVDSSSYNEQFF. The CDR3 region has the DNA TGTGCCAGCAGCGTAGATTCAAGCTCCTACAATGAGCAGTTCTTC.

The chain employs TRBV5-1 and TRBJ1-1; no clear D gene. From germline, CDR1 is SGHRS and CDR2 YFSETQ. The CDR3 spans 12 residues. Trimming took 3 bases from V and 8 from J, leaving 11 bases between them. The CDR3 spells CASSSSWQEAFF. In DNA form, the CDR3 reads TGCGCCAGCAGCTCGTCCTGGCAGGAAGCTTTCTTT.

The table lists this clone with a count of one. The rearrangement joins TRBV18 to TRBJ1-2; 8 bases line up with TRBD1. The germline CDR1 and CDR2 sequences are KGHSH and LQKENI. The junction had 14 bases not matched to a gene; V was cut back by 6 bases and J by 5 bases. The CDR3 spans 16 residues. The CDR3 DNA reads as TGTGCCAGCTCCCTCAAACAGGGGGACAGTGCTTATGGCTACACCTTC. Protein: CASSLKQGDSAYGYTF.

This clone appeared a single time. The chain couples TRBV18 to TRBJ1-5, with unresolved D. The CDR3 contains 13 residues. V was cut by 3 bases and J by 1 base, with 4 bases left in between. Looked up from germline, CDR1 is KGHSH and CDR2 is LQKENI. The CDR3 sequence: CASSPESNQPQHF. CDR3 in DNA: TGTGCCAGCTCACCCGAGAGCAATCAGCCCCAGCATTTT.

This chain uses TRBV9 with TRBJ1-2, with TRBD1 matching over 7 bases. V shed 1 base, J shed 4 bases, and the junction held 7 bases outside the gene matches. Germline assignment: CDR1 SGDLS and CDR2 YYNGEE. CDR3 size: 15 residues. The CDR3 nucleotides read TGTGCCAGCAGCGTACAGGGGGTTGGAGGCTATGGCTACACCTTC. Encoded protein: CASSVQGVGGYGYTF. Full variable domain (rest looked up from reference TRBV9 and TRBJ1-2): DSGVTQTPKHLITATGQRVTLRCSPRSGDLSVYWYQQSLDQGLQFLIQYYNGEERAKGNILERFSAQQFPDLHSELNLSSLELGDSALYFCASSVQGVGGYGYTFGSGTRLTVV.

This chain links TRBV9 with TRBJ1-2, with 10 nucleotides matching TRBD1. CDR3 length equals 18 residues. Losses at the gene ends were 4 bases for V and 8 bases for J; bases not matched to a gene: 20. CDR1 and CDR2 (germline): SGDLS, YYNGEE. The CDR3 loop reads CASSTGTVVGTGVGGYTF. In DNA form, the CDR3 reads TGTGCCAGCAGCACCGGAACGGTTGTCGGGACAGGGGTCGGCGGCTACACCTTC.

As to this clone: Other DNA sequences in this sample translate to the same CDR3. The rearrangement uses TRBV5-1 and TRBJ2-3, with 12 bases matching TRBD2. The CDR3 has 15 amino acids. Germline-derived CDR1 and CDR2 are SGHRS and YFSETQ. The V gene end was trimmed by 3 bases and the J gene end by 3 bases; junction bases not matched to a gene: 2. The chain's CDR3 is CASSSLAGGTDTQYF. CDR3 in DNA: TGCGCCAGCAGCTCTCTAGCGGGAGGGACAGATACGCAGTATTTT.

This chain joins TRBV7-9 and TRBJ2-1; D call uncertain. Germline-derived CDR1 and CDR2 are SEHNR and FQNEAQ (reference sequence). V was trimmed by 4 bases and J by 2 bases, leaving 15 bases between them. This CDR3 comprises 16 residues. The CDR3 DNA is TGTGCCAGCAGCTCAGATGTCGGGCTCGCCTACAATGAGCAGTTCTTC. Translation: CASSSDVGLAYNEQFF.

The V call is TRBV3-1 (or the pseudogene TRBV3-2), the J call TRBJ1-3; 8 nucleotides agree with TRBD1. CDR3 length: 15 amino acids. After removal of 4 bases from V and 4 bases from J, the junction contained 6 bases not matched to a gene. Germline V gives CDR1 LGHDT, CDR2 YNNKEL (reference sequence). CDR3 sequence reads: CASSLQGAVGNTIYF. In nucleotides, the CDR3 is TGTGCCAGCAGCCTGCAGGGGGCAGTAGGAAACACCATATATTTT.

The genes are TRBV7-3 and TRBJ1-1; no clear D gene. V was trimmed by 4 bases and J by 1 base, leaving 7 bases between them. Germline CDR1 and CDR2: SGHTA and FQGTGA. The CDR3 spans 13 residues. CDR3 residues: CASSSDGNTEAFF. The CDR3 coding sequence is TGTGCCAGCAGCTCCGATGGGAACACTGAAGCTTTCTTT.